The 17 T cell receptor beta chains given below trace back to one sample, sequenced in a study of shared clonotypes between healthy human individuals. Using immunoSEQ multiplex PCR, the repertoire was profiled, and TCRdb retains in-frame clones only, with some absent. The sample consists of some 480,000 clones, roughly 78% of them appearing once. Sample: PBMCs. All receptors derive from a woman between 35 and 50 years old in good health. Some clones in this sample may be carry-over from other donors' samples.

The chain is built from TRBV5-4 and TRBJ2-2; 8 bases are shared with TRBD1. The CDR3 is made up of 16 amino acids. V was pared by 3 bases and J by 5 bases, with 9 bases of the junction left unmatched. Germline V CDR1 and CDR2: SGHNT, YYREEE (reference sequence). DNA of the CDR3: TGTGCCAGCAGCTCCTTGACAGGGGAATTTACCGGGGAGCTGTTTTTT. Translation gives CASSSLTGEFTGELFF.

This chain joins TRBV7-2 and TRBJ2-7; tentatively, D is TRBD1 (5 bases). The ends were cut back, 1 base at V and 2 bases at J, with 15 bases in the middle. There are 16 residues in the CDR3. From germline, CDR1 is SGHTA and CDR2 FQGNSA. The DNA for the CDR3 is TGTGCCAGCAGCTTAGTCCTGGGGCCGAGTCCCTACGAGCAGTACTTC. This translates into CASSLVLGPSPYEQYF.

V usage is TRBV30 and J usage is TRBJ1-2; possibly TRBD1 for D (5 bases). Deletions cut 3 bases from V and 7 bases from J, with 12 bases between. In germline, CDR1 is GTSNPN, CDR2 SVGIG (reference sequence). The CDR3 is made up of 12 amino acids. The CDR3 sequence is CAWRAGTGGYTF. DNA for the CDR3: TGTGCCTGGAGGGCAGGGACGGGTGGCTACACCTTC.

This chain links TRBV7-2 with TRBJ2-4; possible D gene TRBD2, 5 bases. This CDR3 is built from 14 residues. CDR1 and CDR2 from the germline V gene are SGHTA and FQGNSA. Trimming stripped 1 base from V and 10 bases from J, with 14 bases between. The CDR3 DNA reads TGTGCCAGCAGCTTAGGGGCGGTGAGAGGGATTCAGTACTTC. Translated, it gives CASSLGAVRGIQYF.

The chain combines TRBV6-5 with TRBJ1-3; 7 positions match TRBD1. Germline values: CDR1 MNHEY, CDR2 SVGAGI. This CDR3 spans 15 amino acids. V trimming: 6 bases; J trimming: 0 bases; junction bases outside the gene matches: 5. The CDR3 DNA reads TGTGCCAGCAGCCAGACAGGGCTCTCTGGAAACACCATATATTTT. This codes for CASSQTGLSGNTIYF.

The CDR3 sequence: CASSKVSVGFEDWSFYEQYF. The CDR3 DNA reads TGTGCCAGCAGCAAAGTATCTGTCGGATTTGAGGACTGGAGCTTCTACGAGCAGTACTTC. This sequence joins TRBV21-1 and TRBJ2-7; TRBD2 reflects the table's D call only, with no check against the DNA. TRBV21-1 is reported as a pseudogene. This CDR3 is built from 20 residues.

About this clone: At one end, the junction sequence differs from germline, possibly due to a read error. V gene TRBV5-1 combines with J gene TRBJ2-2; 8 nucleotides agree with TRBD2. The CDR3 has 18 amino acids. The V gene's germline CDR1 is SGHRS and CDR2 YFSETQ. CDR3 in DNA: TGCGCCAGAAGCTTGAAGAATCGAGCGGGAGAGAACACCGGGGAGCTGTTTTTT. Amino acid sequence: CARSLKNRAGENTGELFF.

V is TRBV14 and J is TRBJ1-4; perhaps TRBD1 as D (5 bases). V was trimmed by 3 bases and J by 13 bases, leaving 21 bases between them. The CDR3 consists of 15 residues. Germline CDR1 SGHDN, CDR2 FVKESK. CDR3 in amino acids: CASSHTTQTATLLFF. The CDR3 DNA sequence: TGTGCCAGCAGCCACACCACACAGACAGCCACGTTACTGTTTTTT.

This clone was seen repeatedly, ten times or more. This same CDR3 is encoded by further DNA sequences in the sample. The V gene is TRBV7-3, the J gene TRBJ1-1; D gene ambiguous. Trimming took off 1 base at V and 4 bases at J, with 10 bases between the two ends. CDR1 and CDR2 (germline): SGHTA, FQGTGA. There are 14 residues in the CDR3. In DNA, the CDR3 is TGTGCCAGCAGCTTAATGGGCCCGGGCACTGAAGCTTTCTTT. This translates into CASSLMGPGTEAFF.

The gene calls are TRBV2 and TRBJ2-7; D perhaps matches TRBD1 (6 bases). This CDR3 has 14 amino acids. V gave up 3 bases and J gave up 4 bases, with 13 bases separating them. Germline CDR1 and CDR2: SNHLY and FYNNEI. The CDR3 DNA reads as TGTGCCAGCAGTGACCGGGACAAGCTGTACGAGCAGTACTTC. Residues: CASSDRDKLYEQYF.

The rearrangement links TRBV11-1 to TRBJ2-7, with D perhaps TRBD2 (6 bases). There are 16 residues in the CDR3. Germline assignment: CDR1 SGHAT and CDR2 FQDESV (reference sequence). The V end was cut by 5 bases, the J end by 1 base, with 18 bases between. CDR3 amino acids: CASSGGLGQRSYEQYF. In nucleotides, the CDR3 is TGTGCCAGCAGCGGGGGGTTAGGGCAGAGATCCTACGAGCAGTACTTC.

The chain has TRBV18 and TRBJ2-7; 8 bases map to TRBD1. Germline V gives CDR1 KGHSH, CDR2 LQKENI. V lost 6 bases to trimming and J lost 3 bases; unmatched junction nucleotides: 7. The CDR3 runs 14 residues. CDR3 nucleotides: TGTGCCAGCTCGCCCGGGGACAGGAACTACGAGCAGTACTTC. Amino acid sequence: CASSPGDRNYEQYF.

J is TRBJ2-3 and V is TRBV7-8; TRBD2 agrees at 9 bases. CDR1 is SGHVS and CDR2 is FQNEAQ in the germline V gene. The CDR3 is 16 amino acids. V shed 2 bases and J 2 bases; nucleotides not matched to a gene: 5. This CDR3 reads CASSLNGGRVTDTQYF. The DNA of the CDR3 is TGTGCCAGCAGCTTAAACGGCGGGAGGGTCACAGATACGCAGTATTTT.

V gene TRBV5-4 combines with J gene TRBJ2-3; D perhaps matches TRBD2 (6 bases). This CDR3 spans 15 amino acids. Germline V lookup: CDR1 SGHNT, CDR2 YYREEE (reference sequence). V dropped 1 base and J dropped 2 bases, with 11 bases sitting between them. The CDR3 loop is CASSLLLADTDTQYF. The CDR3 DNA reads TGTGCCAGCAGCTTGTTACTAGCTGACACAGATACGCAGTATTTT.

J is TRBJ2-3 and V is TRBV9; 8 bases agree with TRBD2. The CDR3 is 16 amino acids. Losses at the gene ends were 4 bases for V and 4 bases for J; bases not matched to a gene: 11. The germline V gene has CDR1 SGDLS and CDR2 YYNGEE. The CDR3 reads CASSPGLAPMSDTQYF. The CDR3 DNA reads TGTGCCAGCAGCCCCGGACTAGCCCCAATGTCAGATACGCAGTATTTT.

Of note for this clone: A much larger clone is a single base away; this may be a read error. The chain combines TRBV5-1 with TRBJ1-2; 7 bases agree with TRBD1. Germline V gives CDR1 SGHRS, CDR2 YFSETQ. CDR3 length: 14 residues. CDR3 DNA sequence: TGCGCCAGCAGCTTGGCGGACAGGAACTATGTCTACACCTTC. Its translation: CASSLADRNYVYTF.

This chain connects TRBV13 to TRBJ2-7; D is possibly TRBD1 (5 bases). This CDR3 region has 13 residues. The V gene's germline CDR1 is PRHDT and CDR2 FYEKMQ (reference sequence). V was shortened by 10 bases and J by 1 base, with 14 bases between the two germline ends. As DNA, the CDR3 is TGTGCCACCACGAGACAGCCTTCCTACGAGCAGTACTTC. Residues: CATTRQPSYEQYF.